What follows is one T cell receptor beta chain and its context. The antigen remains undetermined. All gene names here are mouse names. From the germline J gene comes the end of the CDR3, since the read stops 1 residue before it. The ends lost 6 bases at V and 6 bases at J; junction bases unmatched: 8. Germline CDR1 and CDR2: LGHDT and YNNKQL (reference sequence). The CDR3 runs 14 residues. The sample belongs to a study of tissue T cells after allogeneic stem cell transplantation. Study findings and constraints: In patients and mice, blood and spleen missed much of tissue repertoire. Across patients, clones rarely overlapped, yet motif clusters were shared tissue-specifically.

The protocol was immunoSEQ multiplex PCR, while the TCRdb copy is restricted to in-frame clones and leaves out a portion. Of 4,500 to 6,500 clones listed, 40% to 60% are singletons. Sample time point: mouse harvest day 7 after allogeneic transplant. Each mouse received 10^7 T-cell-depleted marrow cells plus 10^6 splenic CD5+ T cells by tail vein. This TCR was sampled from a female BALB/c mouse given C57BL/6 T cells with graft-versus-host disease after an allogeneic hematopoietic cell transplant. Sequenced sample: gut tissue. J is TRBJ2-7 and V is TRBV4; 10 positions agree with TRBD2. Partial CDR3 DNA: TGTGCCAGCAGACTCTGGGGGGGCGCGGTTGAACAGTAC. Residues: CASRLWGGAVEQY. The full CDR3 protein reads CASRLWGGAVEQYF.